This T cell receptor (beta chain) was obtained from a study of blood T cell repertoires in COVID-19. At the level of the study: Acute-phase and convalescent COVID-19 samples originated in the United States, Italy and Spain. PBMCs, B-cell-depleted T cells, or T cells provided the cDNA or gDNA that made up the material.

Germline V gives CDR1 KGHSH, CDR2 LQKENI. There are 15 residues in the CDR3. The ends were cut back, 5 bases at V and 0 bases at J, with 13 bases in the middle. In the authors' methods: Nucleated cell number was recorded as an estimate derived from reference gene primer amplification. Libraries were prepared by immunoSEQ multiplex PCR; TCRdb keeps only in-frame clonotypes and omits some of them. The DNA was the basis for D and trimming; V, J and clone size are from that table. The table lists roughly 84,000 clones, about 82% of them singletons. The TCR originated in an elderly woman with acute or convalescent COVID-19. The sample consisted of peripheral blood. The chain uses TRBV18 and TRBJ1-1; D may be TRBD1 (6 bases). The CDR3 DNA is TGTGCCAGCTCAATCCCGACAGGCTTGAACACTGAAGCTTTCTTT. Encoded protein: CASSIPTGLNTEAFF.